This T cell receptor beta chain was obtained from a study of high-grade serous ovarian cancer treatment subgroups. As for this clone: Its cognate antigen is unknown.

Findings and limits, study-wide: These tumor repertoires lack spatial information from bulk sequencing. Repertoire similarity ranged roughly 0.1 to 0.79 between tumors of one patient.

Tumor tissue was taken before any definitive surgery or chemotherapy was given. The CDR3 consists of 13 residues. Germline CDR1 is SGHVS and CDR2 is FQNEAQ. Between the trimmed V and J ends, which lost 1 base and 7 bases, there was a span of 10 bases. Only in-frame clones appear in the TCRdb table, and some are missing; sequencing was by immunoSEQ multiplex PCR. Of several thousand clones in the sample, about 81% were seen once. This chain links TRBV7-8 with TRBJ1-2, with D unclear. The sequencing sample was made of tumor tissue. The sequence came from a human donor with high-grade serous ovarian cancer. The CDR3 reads CASSLENLSGYTF. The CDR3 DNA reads TGTGCCAGCAGCTTAGAGAATTTATCTGGCTACACCTTC.